The text below deals with one T cell receptor delta chain. This clone showed up just a few times. No cognate antigen has been identified for it. It is likely a read error: a sequence one base away is far more abundant. This specimen belongs to a study of DNA immune sequencing with unique molecular identifiers (dated by TCRdb to about 2020). Regarding the study in general: Immunomagnetic cell separation was used to enrich gammadelta T cells from buffy coats, and the genomic DNA of the enriched gammadelta T cells was then sequenced. gammadelta T cells were enriched from PBMC of roughly ten healthy individuals by fluorescence-activated cell sorting. The study developed and validated an ultrasensitive DNA-based TRD repertoire sequencing method using PCR-introduced unique molecular identifiers. Validation of the method was performed on synthetic reference molecules and on blood samples from healthy individuals. Healthy individuals were used as donors, and sorted peripheral blood gammadelta T cells were profiled from approximately 9 of these donors. To compare enriched and non-enriched samples, roughly 0.1 ug of enriched gammadelta T-cell DNA and roughly 1 ug of non-enriched PBMC DNA were sequenced. General findings and caveats noted by the study authors: TRD repertoire diversity varied between healthy donors, with several donors highly oligoclonal where top 5 clonotypes exceeded half of productive molecules. The primer-based approach cannot detect novel TRD sequences that are not targeted by the primers.

Libraries were constructed by multiplex PCR. A 32-plex assay amplified the genomic DNA, with primers for all 8 TRDV and 4 TRDJ genes spanning the CDR3. During 2 to 3 cycles of barcoding PCR, a 12-nucleotide UMI was attached, and a second PCR using Illumina adapter primers followed. AMPure XP beads were used to purify the libraries, whose quality was checked on a Fragment Analyzer using the HS NGS Fragment kit. An Illumina MiniSeq mid-output kit with about 20% PhiX and 150 cycles of paired-end reads was used for sequencing. As for the original processing: MIGEC version 1.2.9 was used to process the reads, grouping reads by UMI and building error-corrected consensus sequences. Post-processing used modified VDJtools version 1.2.1 scripts and the tcR R package. Identical DNA sequences were merged into single rows after TCRdb reprocessed the public reads with CATT. The V and J calls come from TCRdb's annotation, not from the publication. This sample gives some 890 delta-chain clones in total; approximately 31% of them show up just once. The ten top clones hold almost 80% of the sample.

This receptor was obtained from a human donor in good health. Sequences were obtained from gamma-delta T cells from PBMCs.

CDR3 reads: CAFFGLSGGLADKLIF. The DNA sequence reads TGTGCCTTTTTCGGCTTAAGCGGTGGGCTTGCCGATAAACTCATCTTT. This receptor chain uses TRDV3 and TRDJ1; there is no confident call for the D gene. From the cysteine through the phenylalanine, the CDR3 covers 16 amino acids. Only the CDR3 DNA is retained, 48 bases long and in frame from the first base. CDR1 TVYSNPD and CDR2 GDNSRS were looked up in the germline V gene (reference sequence). V is pared back by 2 bases and J by 3 bases, with 22 bases lying between the germline termini.